This T cell receptor (beta chain) was profiled in a study of early T cells in non-severe SARS-CoV-2 infection. Via MiXCR, TCRdb re-called the 5' RACE reads, giving one row per CDR3 protein. The repertoire consists of approximately 42,000 distinct CDR3 sequences, with over 6% occurring once and the leading ten covering roughly 5.1%. The CDR3 length is 13 residues. CDR1 SGHDN and CDR2 FVKESK come from the germline V gene. Between the trimmed V and J ends, which lost 1 base and 3 bases, there was a span of 7 bases. This clonotype originated in an adult who was a healthcare worker with PCR-confirmed SARS-CoV-2 infection or an uninfected control (not recorded which). The sequenced sample was whole blood. V gene TRBV14 combines with J gene TRBJ2-7, with no clear D. DNA for the CDR3: TGTGCCAGCAGCCAAGTCACGGGCTACGAGCAGTACTTC. It yields the protein CASSQVTGYEQYF. The whole variable domain, remainder taken from reference TRBV14 and TRBJ2-7, is EAGVTQFPSHSVIEKGQTVTLRCDPISGHDNLYWYRRVMGKEIKFLLHFVKESKQDESGMPNNRFLAERTGGTYSTLKVQPAELEDSGVYFCASSQVTGYEQYFGPGTRLTVT.